This T cell receptor beta chain stems from a study of blood T cells in healthy people across ages. Per germline, CDR1 LGHNA and CDR2 YNFKEQ. With 4 bases removed from V and 9 bases from J, the gap between germline ends came to 15 bases. CDR3 length: 13 residues. A second PCR, run for about 6 to 11 cycles, used a sample-barcoded 5' primer plus a J-beta primer mix. From each sample, at least 3 million paired-end reads containing CDR3 were obtained. TCRdb passed the 5' RACE reads through MiXCR, listing each CDR3 protein once. The sample yields about 900,000 distinct CDR3 sequences, about 59% seen once. Healthy Caucasian individuals from Russia aged about 6 to 100 served as donors. In regard to this clonotype: Its antigen is undetermined.

Study observations and caveats: CMV status of donors was not determined, possibly confounding expanded clonotype changes. Diversity estimated from one million T cells was considered an underestimate.

The chain employs TRBV4-2 and TRBJ1-1, with D hard to call. The sequence derives from a man younger than 40 in good health. Sequenced: blood. The DNA for the CDR3 is TGTGCCAGCAGCCCGCTCCGGGAGATTAAAGCTTTCTTT. As protein: CASSPLREIKAFF.